The next 22 T cell receptor beta chains were all read from a single sample in a study of T cell repertoires in cytomegalovirus infection. TCRdb used MiXCR to reprocess the reads, holding one entry per CDR3 protein. The sample includes about 240,000 distinct CDR3 sequences, approximately 6.7% of them seen just once. The sample taken for sequencing was PBMCs. These receptors all come from a human donor in good health (CMV status not recorded). Some clones in this sample may be carry-over from other donors' samples.

This clonotype came up once. The chain links TRBV20-1 to TRBJ2-2; the match to TRBD1 covers 7 bases. The CDR3 contains 14 residues. Per the germline V gene, CDR1 is DFQATT and CDR2 is SNEGSKA (reference sequence). The V and J ends lost 5 bases and 2 bases, in that order; junction bases with no gene match: 5. CDR3: CSAQQGSNTGELFF. DNA for the CDR3: TGCAGTGCTCAACAGGGGTCCAACACCGGGGAGCTGTTTTTT.

This clonotype was detected many times. The V call is TRBV6-5, the J call TRBJ2-7; D may match TRBD1 or TRBD2 (5 bases each). V gave up 7 bases and J gave up 4 bases, with 23 bases separating them. From germline, CDR1 is MNHEY and CDR2 SVGAGI. This CDR3 has 16 residues. CDR3 in amino acids: CASTSSEPGWGYEQYF. The DNA for the CDR3 is TGTGCCAGCACCTCGTCCGAACCGGGATGGGGGTACGAGCAGTACTTC.

This clonotype appeared many times. This rearrangement joins TRBV7-8 to TRBJ1-6; D not resolved. The CDR3 sequence is 15 residues long. The germline gives CDR1 SGHVS, CDR2 FQNEAQ. The germline V and J ends were trimmed by 2 bases and 0 bases, with 5 bases remaining between them. CDR3 sequence: CASSLRSSYNSPLHF. The CDR3, as DNA: TGTGCCAGCAGCTTAAGAAGCTCCTATAATTCACCCCTCCACTTT.

This clonotype was seen repeatedly, ten times or more. The chain has TRBV6-5 and TRBJ1-4; D is perhaps TRBD1 (6 bases). The CDR3 has 15 residues. The germline CDR1 and CDR2 sequences are MNHEY and SVGAGI. Trimming removed 0 bases at V and 4 bases at J, with 9 bases between. Here the CDR3 reads CASSYSQGYNEKLFF. The DNA for the CDR3 is TGTGCCAGCAGTTACTCACAGGGCTATAATGAAAAACTGTTTTTT.

This clonotype was recorded many times. V is TRBV28 and J is TRBJ1-5; a possible D gene is TRBD1 (5 bases). This CDR3 has 16 amino acids. Trimming shortened V by 3 bases and J by 3 bases, and 15 bases separated the two germline ends. In germline, CDR1 is MDHEN, CDR2 SYDVKM. The chain's CDR3 is CASSFGTDAPNQPQHF. The CDR3 nucleotides are TGTGCCAGCAGTTTCGGGACCGATGCCCCCAATCAGCCCCAGCATTTT.

This clonotype was seen many times. This chain links TRBV5-1 with TRBJ1-1, with D possibly matching TRBD1 (6 bases). Germline V gives CDR1 SGHRS, CDR2 YFSETQ. The CDR3 runs to 13 residues. V was clipped by 4 bases and J by 1 base, with 8 bases between them. The CDR3 loop is CASSVTGNTEAFF. CDR3 coding DNA: TGCGCCAGCAGCGTGACAGGGAACACTGAAGCTTTCTTT.

This clonotype was observed many times. The chain uses TRBV29-1 and TRBJ1-1, with TRBD1 matching 10 bases. Trimming removed 6 bases from V and 2 bases from J; junction bases left unmatched: 15. This CDR3 region has 17 residues. Germline V gene lookup returns CDR1 SQVTM and CDR2 ANQGSEA. The CDR3 DNA sequence: TGCAGCGTCTTCCGGGACAGGGGAAAGGCTCCCAACACTGAAGCTTTCTTT. Translation gives CSVFRDRGKAPNTEAFF. The full variable domain, completed using reference TRBV29-1 and TRBJ1-1, is SAVISQKPSRDICQRGTSLTIQCQVDSQVTMMFWYRQQPGQSLTLIATANQGSEATYESGFVIDKFPISRPNLTFSTLTVSNMSPEDSSIYLCSVFRDRGKAPNTEAFFGQGTRLTVV.

There are many counts of this clonotype. The chain employs TRBV7-2 and TRBJ1-5; no reliable D call. The CDR3 consists of 13 residues. Germline values: CDR1 SGHTA, CDR2 FQGNSA. The V and J ends lost 5 bases and 5 bases respectively, with 10 bases between them. The CDR3 DNA follows: TGTGCCAGCAGCCCAGACATGTATCAGCCCCAGCATTTT. As protein: CASSPDMYQPQHF.

In this sample, this clonotype turned up many times. The chain uses TRBV7-2 and TRBJ2-3; TRBD2 might be the D (7 bases). The CDR3 runs 16 residues. In germline, CDR1 is SGHTA, CDR2 FQGNSA. V lost 3 bases, J lost 0 bases, and 13 bases lay in between. The CDR3 loop is CASSFAGARSTDTQYF. CDR3 sequence (DNA): TGTGCCAGCAGCTTCGCGGGGGCCCGGAGCACAGATACGCAGTATTTT.

In this sample, this clonotype turned up many times. CDR3 nucleotide sequence: TGTGCCAGCAGCTCGCATATCCGGGCGGAAGAGCAGTACTTC. It is translated as CASSSHIRAEEQYF. This rearrangement joins TRBV7-9 to TRBJ2-7, with D unclear. CDR3 length equals 14 residues. V was shortened by 4 bases and J by 7 bases, with 17 bases between the two germline ends. From germline, CDR1 is SEHNR and CDR2 FQNEAQ (reference sequence). The full variable domain, rest sourced from reference TRBV7-9 and TRBJ2-7, is DTGVSQNPRHKITKRGQNVTFRCDPISEHNRLYWYRQTLGQGPEFLTYFQNEAQLEKSRLLSDRFSAERPKGSFSTLEIQRTEQGDSAMYLCASSSHIRAEEQYFGPGTRLTVT.

This clonotype turned up a few times. This chain uses TRBV7-3 with TRBJ1-5; perhaps TRBD1 as D (5 bases). This CDR3 spans 13 amino acids. V lost 1 base and J 9 bases, leaving 10 bases between the germline ends. The germline V gene encodes CDR1 SGHTA and CDR2 FQGTGA. CDR3 DNA sequence: TGTGCCAGCAGCTTAAAGGGGAACGGGCCCCAGCATTTT. This encodes CASSLKGNGPQHF. The whole variable domain, filled in from reference TRBV7-3 and TRBJ1-5, reads GAGVSQTPSNKVTEKGKYVELRCDPISGHTALYWYRQSLGQGPEFLIYFQGTGAADDSGLPNDRFFAVRPEGSVSTLKIQRTERGDSAVYLCASSLKGNGPQHFGDGTRLSIL.

This clonotype was detected only a few times. Its ends do not fully match the called genes, so a read error is possible. The V call is TRBV30, the J call TRBJ1-2; D gene ambiguous. This CDR3 spans 10 amino acids. From germline, CDR1 is GTSNPN and CDR2 SVGIG (reference sequence). This chain's CDR3 is CAWSQQRFCF. Written as DNA, the CDR3 is TGTGCCTGGAGTCAACAGCGGTTCTGCTTC.

For this clonotype: With a much larger clone just one base away, this may be a read error. The CDR3 reads CAGRSNTDSNQPQHF. The CDR3 bases are TGTGCCGGCAGATCAAACACCGATAGCAATCAGCCCCAGCATTTT. The chain employs TRBV6-6 and TRBJ1-5; D ambiguous. CDR1 and CDR2 from the germline V gene are MNHNY and SVGAGI (reference sequence). The CDR3 loop spans 15 amino acids.

This clonotype was seen repeatedly, ten times or more. The V call is TRBV7-2, the J call TRBJ1-2; D is uncertain. V shed 7 bases and J shed 6 bases, with 18 bases lying between them. The CDR3 has 14 amino acids. The germline CDR1 and CDR2 sequences are SGHTA and FQGNSA. Written as DNA, the CDR3 is TGTGCCAGCACCCCCTGGGAGTCGACGCATGGCTACACCTTC. It translates to CASTPWESTHGYTF. The variable domain in full, completed from reference TRBV7-2 and TRBJ1-2, reads GAGVSQSPSNKVTEKGKDVELRCDPISGHTALYWYRQSLGQGLEFLIYFQGNSAPDKSGLPSDRFSAERTGGSVSTLTIQRTQQEDSAVYLCASTPWESTHGYTFGSGTRLTVV.

This clonotype appeared many times. The chain couples TRBV5-1 to TRBJ2-2, with D hard to call. The CDR3 covers 15 residues. CDR1 and CDR2 (germline): SGHRS, YFSETQ. V was shortened by 1 base and J by 3 bases, with 10 bases between the two germline ends. CDR3 nucleotide sequence: TGCGCCAGCAGCTTGATCCCAGAGTACACCGGGGAGCTGTTTTTT. It encodes CASSLIPEYTGELFF.

This clonotype was counted ten times or more. This chain joins TRBV7-2 and TRBJ2-3; D remains unclear. The CDR3 totals 13 residues. Trimming pared 5 bases from V and 5 bases from J, leaving 11 bases between. Germline loops: CDR1 SGHTA, CDR2 FQGNSA. For the CDR3, the DNA is TGTGCCAGCAGCCCACCCCCTCGAGATACGCAGTATTTT. This sequence encodes CASSPPPRDTQYF.

This clonotype was picked up many times. CDR3 sequence: CASSSGPQETQYF. CDR3 coding DNA: TGTGCCAGCAGTTCGGGACCACAAGAGACCCAGTACTTC. V and J are TRBV12-3 or TRBV12-4 and TRBJ2-5; D tentatively reads TRBD1 or TRBD2 (5 bases each). V was pared by 4 bases and J by 2 bases, with 8 bases between. CDR3 length: 13 residues.

Many counts were recorded for this clonotype. The chain employs TRBV9 and TRBJ1-1; D is perhaps TRBD1 (5 bases). CDR1 and CDR2 from the germline V gene are SGDLS and YYNGEE. This CDR3 spans 14 amino acids. V lost 4 bases and J lost 4, with 14 bases in between. The CDR3, as DNA: TGTGCCAGCAGCCTCGGGGCGATGGGCACTGAAGCTTTCTTT. This translates into CASSLGAMGTEAFF. Full variable domain (rest looked up from reference TRBV9 and TRBJ1-1): DSGVTQTPKHLITATGQRVTLRCSPRSGDLSVYWYQQSLDQGLQFLIQYYNGEERAKGNILERFSAQQFPDLHSELNLSSLELGDSALYFCASSLGAMGTEAFFGQGTRLTVV.

This clonotype was seen only a few times. The rearrangement joins TRBV28 to TRBJ2-6, with 8 bases matching TRBD1. This CDR3 region has 13 residues. After removal of 8 bases from V and 9 bases from J, the junction contained 6 bases not matched to a gene. The germline CDR1 and CDR2 sequences are MDHEN and SYDVKM. The CDR3 DNA follows: TGTGCCAGCGCCAGGGGGCTAGGCAACGTCCTGACTTTC. Translated: CASARGLGNVLTF.

Ten or more counts support this clonotype. The CDR3 sequence: CASSLVLGPSNSPLHF. The CDR3 DNA reads as TGTGCCAGCAGCTTAGTCCTGGGGCCGAGTAATTCACCCCTCCACTTT. The chain is built from TRBV7-2 and TRBJ1-6; tentatively, D is TRBD1 (5 bases). This CDR3 region has 16 residues. Germline V gene lookup returns CDR1 SGHTA and CDR2 FQGNSA. The germline V and J ends were trimmed by 1 base and 6 bases, with 13 bases remaining between them.

This clonotype was seen ten or more times. This chain links TRBV6-1 with TRBJ1-3, with 7 bases identical to TRBD1. Looked up from germline, CDR1 is MNHNS and CDR2 is SASEGT. The CDR3 contains 16 residues. V lost 5 bases and J lost 0; bases outside the gene matches: 7. Here the CDR3 reads CASSSSDRVSGNTIYF. The CDR3 DNA is TGTGCCAGCAGTTCATCTGACAGGGTCTCTGGAAACACCATATATTTT.

This chain joins TRBV28 and TRBJ1-2; weak D call: TRBD1 (5 bases). The CDR3 loop spans 14 amino acids. Germline CDR1 is MDHEN and CDR2 is SYDVKM. V was cut by 2 bases and J by 4 bases, with 11 bases left in between. The CDR3, as DNA: TGTGCCAGCAGTTTAAGAGGGGTGAGCTATGGCTACACCTTC. It yields the protein CASSLRGVSYGYTF.